A selection of T cell receptor beta chains follows, all from one sample in a study of blood T cell repertoires in COVID-19. Measured with immunoSEQ multiplex PCR; TCRdb has only the in-frame clones, and not every one. The table lists fewer than 300,000 clones, 75% to 90% of them singletons. Sequencing was done on a sample of peripheral blood. The receptors derive from a man aged 25 to 40 with acute or convalescent COVID-19. Each CDR3 is given with its conserved first and last residue. A D gene is named only where the DNA matches it firmly. Not every row has a clone size; where given, it reads once, few, many or a size class.

clone size: NA; V gene: TRBV10-2; D gene: NA; J gene: TRBJ1-5; CDR3 protein: CASSRGAYSNQPQHF; CDR3 DNA: TGCGCCAGCAGCCGGGGGGCGTATAGCAATCAGCCCCAGCATTTT
clone size: NA; V gene: TRBV5-6; D gene: NA; J gene: TRBJ2-7; CDR3 protein: CASSLVGTSFYEQYF; CDR3 DNA: TGTGCCAGCAGCTTGGTCGGGACATCCTTCTACGAGCAGTACTTC
clone size: NA; V gene: TRBV2; D gene: NA; J gene: TRBJ2-7; CDR3 protein: CASRWNPSSYEQYF; CDR3 DNA: TGTGCCAGCAGATGGAACCCTAGCTCCTACGAGCAGTACTTC
clone size: NA; V gene: TRBV27; D gene: TRBD2; J gene: TRBJ2-5; CDR3 protein: CASSFGGETQYF; CDR3 DNA: TGTGCCAGCAGTTTCGGGGGGGAGACCCAGTACTTC
clone size: NA; V gene: TRBV6-5; D gene: TRBD1; J gene: TRBJ1-1; CDR3 protein: CAARGQNTEAFF; CDR3 DNA: TGTGCCGCCAGGGGGCAGAACACTGAAGCTTTCTTT
clone size: NA; V gene: TRBV5-1; D gene: NA; J gene: TRBJ1-4; CDR3 protein: CASSFDIPQLPEKLFF; CDR3 DNA: TGCGCCAGCAGCTTTGACATCCCCCAGCTCCCCGAAAAACTGTTTTTT
clone size: NA; V gene: TRBV4-1; D gene: TRBD2; J gene: TRBJ2-3; CDR3 protein: CASSQDTGGDTDTQYF; CDR3 DNA: TGCGCCAGCAGCCAAGATACGGGGGGGGACACAGATACGCAGTATTTT
clone size: many; V gene: TRBV6-5; D gene: NA; J gene: TRBJ1-6; CDR3 protein: CASGGGGNSPLHF; CDR3 DNA: TGTGCCAGCGGCGGAGGAGGAAATTCACCCCTCCACTTT
clone size: NA; V gene: TRBV6-5; D gene: NA; J gene: TRBJ1-1; CDR3 protein: CASREGGYGEAFF; CDR3 DNA: TGTGCCAGCCGAGAGGGGGGGTACGGTGAAGCTTTCTTT
clone size: NA; V gene: TRBV12-3/TRBV12-4; D gene: NA; J gene: TRBJ1-5; CDR3 protein: CASSLPPGPQHF; CDR3 DNA: TGTGCCAGCAGTTTACCCCCGGGGCCCCAGCATTTT
clone size: NA; V gene: TRBV18; D gene: TRBD2; J gene: TRBJ2-1; CDR3 protein: CASSILAGGPSGNEQFF; CDR3 DNA: TGTGCCAGCTCAATACTAGCGGGAGGGCCCTCGGGCAATGAGCAGTTCTTC
clone size: NA; V gene: TRBV2; D gene: NA; J gene: TRBJ2-1; CDR3 protein: CASSEWAGSYNEQFF; CDR3 DNA: TGTGCCAGCAGTGAATGGGCGGGGAGCTACAATGAGCAGTTCTTC
clone size: NA; V gene: TRBV5-1; D gene: NA; J gene: TRBJ1-1; CDR3 protein: CASSVRGAGAVDTEAFF; CDR3 DNA: TGCGCCAGCAGCGTTCGGGGTGCGGGTGCGGTGGACACTGAAGCTTTCTTT
clone size: NA; V gene: TRBV7-7; D gene: NA; J gene: TRBJ2-4; CDR3 protein: CASSLDERSIQYF; CDR3 DNA: TGTGCTAGCAGCTTAGACGAGAGGAGCATTCAGTACTTC
clone size: NA; V gene: TRBV5-1; D gene: TRBD1; J gene: TRBJ1-2; CDR3 protein: CASSEGQEYYGYTF; CDR3 DNA: TGCGCCAGCAGCGAGGGACAGGAGTACTATGGCTACACCTTC
clone size: NA; V gene: TRBV3-1/TRBV3-2; D gene: TRBD1; J gene: TRBJ2-5; CDR3 protein: CASSPRYRGLVETQYF; CDR3 DNA: TGTGCCAGCAGCCCGAGATACAGGGGCCTTGTGGAGACCCAGTACTTC
clone size: NA; V gene: TRBV5-1; D gene: NA; J gene: TRBJ2-7; CDR3 protein: CASSLGTDPSYEQYF; CDR3 DNA: TGCGCCAGCAGCTTGGGGACAGATCCCTCCTACGAGCAGTACTTC
clone size: once; V gene: TRBV5-4; D gene: NA; J gene: TRBJ2-3; CDR3 protein: CASSLMTASTDTQYF; CDR3 DNA: TGTGCCAGCAGCTTGATGACAGCTAGCACAGATACGCAGTATTTT
clone size: once; V gene: TRBV3-1/TRBV3-2; D gene: TRBD2; J gene: TRBJ2-7; CDR3 protein: CASSQYHPAGGRLSSYEQYF; CDR3 DNA: TGTGCCAGCAGCCAGTACCACCCAGCGGGGGGTCGATTGAGCTCCTACGAGCAGTACTTC
clone size: NA; V gene: TRBV14; D gene: NA; J gene: TRBJ1-2; CDR3 protein: CASSQDGRTNYGYTF; CDR3 DNA: TGTGCCAGCAGCCAAGATGGGAGAACTAACTATGGCTACACCTTC
clone size: once; V gene: TRBV7-3; D gene: TRBD2; J gene: TRBJ2-5; CDR3 protein: CASSLTASGNLETQYF; CDR3 DNA: TGTGCCAGCAGCTTAACAGCTAGCGGGAACCTGGAGACCCAGTACTTC
clone size: NA; V gene: TRBV12-5; D gene: NA; J gene: TRBJ2-6; CDR3 protein: CASGPGHPPGANVLTF; CDR3 DNA: TGTGCTAGTGGTCCGGGACACCCTCCTGGGGCCAACGTCCTGACTTTC
clone size: NA; V gene: TRBV6-2/TRBV6-3; D gene: NA; J gene: TRBJ2-7; CDR3 protein: CASSSGAGPYEQYF; CDR3 DNA: TGTGCCAGCAGTTCCGGCGCAGGGCCCTACGAGCAGTACTTC
clone size: NA; V gene: TRBV18; D gene: NA; J gene: TRBJ1-1; CDR3 protein: CASSQSSGDTEAFF; CDR3 DNA: TGTGCCAGCTCACAATCCAGCGGGGACACTGAAGCTTTCTTT
clone size: NA; V gene: TRBV28; D gene: NA; J gene: TRBJ1-5; CDR3 protein: CASTTGTLYQPQHF; CDR3 DNA: TGTGCCAGCACCACCGGGACTCTCTATCAGCCCCAGCATTTT
clone size: NA; V gene: TRBV5-5; D gene: NA; J gene: TRBJ1-2; CDR3 protein: CASSYRHDAGPGYTF; CDR3 DNA: TGTGCCAGCAGCTACCGACACGATGCGGGTCCTGGCTACACCTTC
clone size: NA; V gene: TRBV24-1; D gene: TRBD1; J gene: TRBJ2-1; CDR3 protein: CATSDPGQRFDEQFF; CDR3 DNA: TGTGCCACCAGTGACCCGGGACAGCGGTTCGATGAGCAGTTCTTC
clone size: NA; V gene: TRBV7-6; D gene: NA; J gene: TRBJ1-4; CDR3 protein: CASSLSGARGTNEKLFF; CDR3 DNA: TGTGCCAGCAGCCTCTCAGGGGCCAGGGGAACTAATGAAAAACTGTTTTTT
clone size: NA; V gene: TRBV12-2; D gene: NA; J gene: TRBJ1-2; CDR3 protein: CASRSPRTGAPPNYGYTF; CDR3 DNA: TGTGCAAGTCGCTCACCCCGGACAGGGGCCCCGCCTAACTATGGCTACACCTTC
clone size: NA; V gene: TRBV28; D gene: TRBD1; J gene: TRBJ1-2; CDR3 protein: CASSSSSFGTGVFGNYGYTF; CDR3 DNA: TGTGCCAGCAGTTCTTCTAGCTTTGGGACAGGGGTTTTTGGGAACTATGGCTACACCTTC
clone size: NA; V gene: TRBV5-6; D gene: TRBD1; J gene: TRBJ2-2; CDR3 protein: CASNQWGQGGTGELFF; CDR3 DNA: TGTGCCAGCAACCAATGGGGACAGGGGGGCACCGGGGAGCTGTTTTTT
clone size: NA; V gene: TRBV4-1; D gene: NA; J gene: TRBJ1-3; CDR3 protein: CASSHIGGPYGNTIYF; CDR3 DNA: TGCGCCAGCAGCCACATAGGGGGTCCTTATGGAAACACCATATATTTT
clone size: NA; V gene: TRBV7-9; D gene: NA; J gene: TRBJ1-5; CDR3 protein: CASSAEGVRAGQPQHF; CDR3 DNA: TGTGCCAGCAGCGCCGAAGGGGTCAGGGCAGGCCAGCCCCAGCATTTT
clone size: NA; V gene: TRBV6-4; D gene: TRBD1; J gene: TRBJ1-2; CDR3 protein: CASSEGTGGGYTF; CDR3 DNA: TGTGCCAGCAGTGAAGGGACAGGTGGTGGCTACACCTTC
clone size: few; V gene: TRBV6-6; D gene: TRBD1; J gene: TRBJ1-4; CDR3 protein: CASSYTPGQINEKLFF; CDR3 DNA: TGTGCCAGCAGTTATACCCCGGGACAGATTAATGAAAAACTGTTTTTT
clone size: once; V gene: TRBV10-2; D gene: NA; J gene: TRBJ1-4; CDR3 protein: CASSESTGQINEKLFF; CDR3 DNA: TGCGCCAGCAGTGAGTCGACAGGACAGATTAATGAAAAACTGTTTTTT
clone size: NA; V gene: TRBV7-8; D gene: TRBD1; J gene: TRBJ1-6; CDR3 protein: CASSYRTGSNSPLHF; CDR3 DNA: TGTGCCAGCAGCTACAGGACAGGGAGCAATTCACCCCTCCACTTT
clone size: NA; V gene: TRBV14; D gene: TRBD1; J gene: TRBJ1-4; CDR3 protein: CASSQGQGRSGKLFF; CDR3 DNA: TGTGCCAGCAGCCAAGGACAGGGCCGCTCTGGAAAACTGTTTTTT
clone size: few; V gene: TRBV28; D gene: TRBD2; J gene: TRBJ2-6; CDR3 protein: CASNPRLAGNIVAGANVLTF; CDR3 DNA: TGTGCCAGCAACCCTAGACTAGCGGGCAATATTGTGGCTGGGGCCAACGTCCTGACTTTC
clone size: NA; V gene: TRBV27; D gene: NA; J gene: TRBJ1-4; CDR3 protein: CASSSAGATNEKLFF; CDR3 DNA: TGTGCCAGCAGTTCAGCAGGGGCCACTAATGAAAAACTGTTTTTT
clone size: NA; V gene: TRBV28; D gene: NA; J gene: TRBJ2-5; CDR3 protein: CASKEETQYF; CDR3 DNA: TGTGCCAGCAAGGAGGAGACCCAGTACTTC
clone size: once; V gene: TRBV19; D gene: NA; J gene: TRBJ2-3; CDR3 protein: CASSPPGDTQYF; CDR3 DNA: TGTGCCAGTAGTCCTCCCGGGGATACGCAGTATTTT
clone size: NA; V gene: TRBV2; D gene: NA; J gene: TRBJ2-7; CDR3 protein: CASGAENWIYEQYF; CDR3 DNA: TGTGCCAGCGGAGCGGAGAACTGGATCTACGAGCAGTACTTC
clone size: NA; V gene: TRBV18; D gene: TRBD1; J gene: TRBJ1-4; CDR3 protein: CASSPYGTGQKLFF; CDR3 DNA: TGTGCCAGCTCACCGTACGGGACAGGACAAAAACTGTTTTTT
clone size: NA; V gene: TRBV7-3; D gene: TRBD2; J gene: TRBJ2-2; CDR3 protein: CASSSRLAGVRELFF; CDR3 DNA: TGTGCCAGCAGCTCTCGACTAGCGGGAGTCCGGGAGCTGTTTTTT
clone size: NA; V gene: TRBV6-5; D gene: NA; J gene: TRBJ1-2; CDR3 protein: CASSYSGGGLGYGYTF; CDR3 DNA: TGTGCCAGCAGTTACTCGGGGGGGGGCTTAGGTTATGGCTACACCTTC
clone size: NA; V gene: TRBV14; D gene: NA; J gene: TRBJ1-2; CDR3 protein: CASSKQNYGYTF; CDR3 DNA: TGTGCCAGCAGCAAACAGAACTATGGCTACACCTTC
clone size: NA; V gene: TRBV19; D gene: NA; J gene: TRBJ1-1; CDR3 protein: CASTIHGGGNTEAFF; CDR3 DNA: TGTGCCAGTACCATCCATGGGGGGGGTAACACTGAAGCTTTCTTT
clone size: NA; V gene: TRBV3-1/TRBV3-2; D gene: TRBD2; J gene: TRBJ2-5; CDR3 protein: CASSKKVLWGGTQYF; CDR3 DNA: TGTGCCAGCAGCAAAAAGGTTCTCTGGGGGGGGACCCAGTACTTC
clone size: NA; V gene: TRBV7-3; D gene: NA; J gene: TRBJ2-7; CDR3 protein: CASSKTRDYEQYF; CDR3 DNA: TGTGCCAGCAGTAAGACCAGGGATTACGAGCAGTACTTC
clone size: once; V gene: TRBV5-4; D gene: NA; J gene: TRBJ1-2; CDR3 protein: CASSLAARNYGYTF; CDR3 DNA: TGTGCCAGCAGCTTGGCGGCCAGGAACTATGGCTACACCTTC
clone size: NA; V gene: TRBV7-9; D gene: NA; J gene: TRBJ1-2; CDR3 protein: CASSLAGSYGYTF; CDR3 DNA: TGTGCCAGCAGCTTAGCGGGGAGCTATGGCTACACCTTC
clone size: NA; V gene: TRBV19; D gene: TRBD2; J gene: TRBJ2-7; CDR3 protein: CASSIASGGPHAYEQYF; CDR3 DNA: TGTGCCAGTAGTATCGCCAGCGGGGGCCCTCACGCCTACGAGCAGTACTTC
clone size: NA; V gene: TRBV6-1; D gene: TRBD1; J gene: TRBJ1-1; CDR3 protein: CASSDRGRGNTEAFF; CDR3 DNA: TGTGCCAGCAGTGACAGGGGGCGGGGGAACACTGAAGCTTTCTTT
clone size: NA; V gene: TRBV5-1; D gene: TRBD1; J gene: TRBJ1-4; CDR3 protein: CASSLDRDSPTNEKLFF; CDR3 DNA: TGCGCCAGCAGCCTCGACAGGGACTCGCCAACTAATGAAAAACTGTTTTTT
clone size: NA; V gene: TRBV30; D gene: NA; J gene: TRBJ1-4; CDR3 protein: CAWTRGLSSSGLFF; CDR3 DNA: TGTGCCTGGACGAGAGGGCTGAGTAGTAGTGGACTGTTTTTT
clone size: NA; V gene: TRBV6-5; D gene: NA; J gene: TRBJ1-2; CDR3 protein: CASRTIGERYTF; CDR3 DNA: TGTGCCAGCAGAACAATTGGAGAGCGCTACACCTTC
clone size: NA; V gene: TRBV30; D gene: NA; J gene: TRBJ2-3; CDR3 protein: CAWSHGHTQYF; CDR3 DNA: TGTGCCTGGAGTCACGGTCATACGCAGTATTTT